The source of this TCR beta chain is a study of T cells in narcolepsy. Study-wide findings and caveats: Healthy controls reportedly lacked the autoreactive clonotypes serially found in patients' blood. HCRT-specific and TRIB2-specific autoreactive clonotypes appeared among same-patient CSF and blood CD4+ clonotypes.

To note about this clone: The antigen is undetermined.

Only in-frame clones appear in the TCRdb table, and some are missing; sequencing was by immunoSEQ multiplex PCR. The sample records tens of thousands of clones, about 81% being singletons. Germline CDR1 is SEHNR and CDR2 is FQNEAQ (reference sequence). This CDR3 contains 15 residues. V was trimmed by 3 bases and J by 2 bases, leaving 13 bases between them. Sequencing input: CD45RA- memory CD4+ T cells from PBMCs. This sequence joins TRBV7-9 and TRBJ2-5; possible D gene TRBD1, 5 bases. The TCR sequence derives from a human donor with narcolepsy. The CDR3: CASSLSRGPQETQYF. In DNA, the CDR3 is TGTGCCAGCAGCTTGAGTAGGGGCCCTCAAGAGACCCAGTACTTC.